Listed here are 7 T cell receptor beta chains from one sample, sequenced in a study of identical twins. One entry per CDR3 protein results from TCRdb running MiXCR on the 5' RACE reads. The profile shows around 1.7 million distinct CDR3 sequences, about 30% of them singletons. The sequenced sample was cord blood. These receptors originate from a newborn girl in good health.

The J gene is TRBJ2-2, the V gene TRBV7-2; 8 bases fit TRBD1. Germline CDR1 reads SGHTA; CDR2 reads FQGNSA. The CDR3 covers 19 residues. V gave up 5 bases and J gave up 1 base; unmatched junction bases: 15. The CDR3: CASSPRAETGTGNTGELFF. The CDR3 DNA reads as TGTGCCAGCAGCCCCAGAGCCGAAACCGGGACAGGGAACACCGGGGAGCTGTTTTTT.

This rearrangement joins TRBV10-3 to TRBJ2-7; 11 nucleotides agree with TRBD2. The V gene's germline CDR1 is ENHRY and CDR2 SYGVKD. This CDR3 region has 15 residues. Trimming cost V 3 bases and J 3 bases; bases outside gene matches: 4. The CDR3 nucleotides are TGTGCCATCAGTGATGAGACTAGCGGGAACTACGAGCAGTACTTC. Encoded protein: CAISDETSGNYEQYF.

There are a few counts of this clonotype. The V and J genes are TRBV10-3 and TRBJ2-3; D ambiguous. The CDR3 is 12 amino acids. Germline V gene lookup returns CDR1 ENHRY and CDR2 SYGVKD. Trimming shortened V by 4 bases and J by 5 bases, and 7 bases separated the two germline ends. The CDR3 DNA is TGTGCCATCAGTGCCGCAGGAGATACGCAGTATTTT. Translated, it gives CAISAAGDTQYF.

The CDR3 loop reads CASSPQPGGYTF. For the CDR3, the DNA is TGTGCCAGCAGCCCCCAACCTGGTGGCTACACCTTC. The rearrangement links TRBV7-2 to TRBJ1-2; D call uncertain. The CDR3 covers 12 residues. From germline, CDR1 is SGHTA and CDR2 FQGNSA. V lost 5 bases and J lost 7, with 11 bases in between.

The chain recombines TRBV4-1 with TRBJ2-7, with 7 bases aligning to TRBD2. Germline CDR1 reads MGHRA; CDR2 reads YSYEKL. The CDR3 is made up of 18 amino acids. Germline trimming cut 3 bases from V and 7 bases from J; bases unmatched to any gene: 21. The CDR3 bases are TGCGCCAGCAGCCACAACCCGCGGATCCCACTAGCGAACAATGAGCAGTACTTC. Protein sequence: CASSHNPRIPLANNEQYF.

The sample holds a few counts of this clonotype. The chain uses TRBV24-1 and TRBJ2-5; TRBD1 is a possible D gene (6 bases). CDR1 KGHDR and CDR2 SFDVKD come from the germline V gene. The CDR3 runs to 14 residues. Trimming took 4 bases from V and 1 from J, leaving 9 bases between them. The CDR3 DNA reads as TGTGCCACCAGTGAGGGGACACCCCAAGAGACCCAGTACTTC. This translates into CATSEGTPQETQYF.

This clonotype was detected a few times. CDR3 sequence: CATSDSWSSGRAYNEQFF. CDR3 nucleotides: TGTGCCACCAGTGACTCTTGGTCTAGCGGGAGGGCCTACAATGAGCAGTTCTTC. V usage is TRBV24-1 and J usage is TRBJ2-1, with 12 bases fitting TRBD2. V lost 4 bases and J lost 2; bases outside the gene matches: 8. Germline V gene data show CDR1 as KGHDR and CDR2 as SFDVKD. This CDR3 contains 18 residues.